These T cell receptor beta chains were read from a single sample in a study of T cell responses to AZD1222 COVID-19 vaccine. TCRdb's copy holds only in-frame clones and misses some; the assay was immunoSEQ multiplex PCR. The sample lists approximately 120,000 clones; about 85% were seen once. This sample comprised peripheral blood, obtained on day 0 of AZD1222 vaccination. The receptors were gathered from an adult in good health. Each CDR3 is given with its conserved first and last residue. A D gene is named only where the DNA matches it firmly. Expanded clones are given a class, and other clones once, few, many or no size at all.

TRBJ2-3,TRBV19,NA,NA,CASSRSQVRTDTQYF,TGTGCCAGTAGTAGATCCCAGGTCCGCACAGATACGCAGTATTTT
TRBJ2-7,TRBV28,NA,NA,CASSPGGRSSYEQYF,TGTGCCAGCAGTCCAGGGGGGAGGAGTTCCTACGAGCAGTACTTC
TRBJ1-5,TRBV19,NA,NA,CASTRGAGRNQPQHF,TGTGCCAGTACCCGAGGGGCAGGGCGGAATCAGCCCCAGCATTTT
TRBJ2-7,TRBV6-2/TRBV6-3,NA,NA,CASSYSVLSYEQYF,TGTGCCAGCAGTTACTCGGTCCTCTCCTACGAGCAGTACTTC
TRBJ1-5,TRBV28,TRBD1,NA,CASSYRDRGHF,TGTGCCAGCAGTTACCGGGACAGGGGGCATTTT
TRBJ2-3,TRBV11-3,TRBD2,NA,CASSLARTSGRTDTQYF,TGTGCCAGCAGCTTAGCTCGGACTAGCGGGCGCACAGATACGCAGTATTTT
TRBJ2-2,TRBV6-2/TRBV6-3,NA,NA,CASSYASTGELFF,TGTGCCAGCAGTTATGCGAGCACCGGGGAGCTGTTTTTT
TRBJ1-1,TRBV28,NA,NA,CASRTVNTEAFF,TGTGCCAGCAGGACAGTGAACACTGAAGCTTTCTTT
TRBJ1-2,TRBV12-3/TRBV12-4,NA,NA,CASSGTANYGYTF,TGTGCCAGCAGCGGGACCGCTAACTATGGCTACACCTTC
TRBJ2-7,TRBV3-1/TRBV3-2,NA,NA,CASSQAILARSAQYF,TGTGCCAGCAGCCAAGCAATCCTAGCGAGGTCGGCGCAGTACTTC
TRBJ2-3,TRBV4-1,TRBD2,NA,CASSHPASGGARDTQYF,TGCGCCAGCAGCCACCCGGCTAGCGGGGGGGCCAGAGATACGCAGTATTTT
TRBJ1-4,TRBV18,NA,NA,CASSPTGPPKLFF,TGTGCCAGCTCACCAACAGGGCCGCCTAAACTGTTTTTT
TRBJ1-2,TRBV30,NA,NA,CAWSVISGRARTYGYTF,TGTGCCTGGAGTGTTATCTCCGGGAGGGCAAGGACCTATGGCTACACCTTC
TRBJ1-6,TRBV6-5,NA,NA,CASRPQGFVSPLHF,TGTGCCAGCAGACCACAGGGCTTCGTTTCACCCCTCCACTTT
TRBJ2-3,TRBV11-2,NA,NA,CASSLAGSTDTQYF,TGTGCCAGCAGCTTGGCGGGTTCCACAGATACGCAGTATTTT
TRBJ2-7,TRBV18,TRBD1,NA,CASSPLGTGGSEQYF,TGTGCCAGCTCACCTTTAGGGACAGGGGGCTCCGAGCAGTACTTC
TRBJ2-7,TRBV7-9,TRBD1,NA,CASTGTGLTYEQYF,TGTGCCAGCACCGGGACAGGGCTCACCTACGAGCAGTACTTC
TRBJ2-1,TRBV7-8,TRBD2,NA,CASSDGTSGYNEQFF,TGTGCCAGCAGCGATGGGACTAGCGGATACAATGAGCAGTTCTTC
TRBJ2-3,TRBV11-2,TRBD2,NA,CASSLGIAGRQYF,TGTGCCAGCAGCTTAGGGATAGCGGGACGGCAGTATTTT
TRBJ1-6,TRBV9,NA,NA,CASSLGNSPLHF,TGTGCCAGCAGTCTAGGGAATTCACCCCTCCACTTT
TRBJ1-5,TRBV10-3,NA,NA,CAISAVGSGDPQHF,TGTGCCATCAGTGCTGTGGGCTCGGGGGACCCCCAGCATTTT
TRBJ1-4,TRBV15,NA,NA,CATSRAGGTEKLFF,TGTGCCACCAGCAGAGCGGGGGGTACTGAAAAACTGTTTTTT
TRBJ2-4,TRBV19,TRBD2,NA,CASSLAGEFKNIQYF,TGTGCCAGTAGTTTAGCGGGAGAGTTTAAAAACATTCAGTACTTC
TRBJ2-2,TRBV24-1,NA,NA,CATSTQGSGELFF,TGTGCCACCAGTACTCAGGGGTCCGGGGAGCTGTTTTTT
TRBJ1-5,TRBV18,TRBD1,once,CASSPVGTADSNQPQHF,TGTGCCAGCTCACCAGTGGGGACAGCAGATAGCAATCAGCCCCAGCATTTT
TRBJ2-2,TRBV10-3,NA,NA,CAMSETNTGELFF,TGTGCCATGTCGGAAACCAACACCGGGGAGCTGTTTTTT
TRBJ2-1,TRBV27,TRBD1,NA,CASSPTRQQGARGYNEQFF,TGTGCCAGCAGCCCCACCCGGCAACAGGGGGCTCGCGGGTACAATGAGCAGTTCTTC
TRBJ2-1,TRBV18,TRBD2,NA,CASSPPTSGGAFGNEQFF,TGTGCCAGCTCACCACCGACTAGCGGGGGGGCATTCGGGAATGAGCAGTTCTTC
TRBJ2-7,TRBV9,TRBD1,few,CASSAGQGAGYEQYF,TGTGCCAGCAGCGCAGGACAGGGCGCGGGCTACGAGCAGTACTTC
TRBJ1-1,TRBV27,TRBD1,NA,CASSFVPGTAVEAFF,TGTGCCAGCAGTTTCGTCCCCGGGACAGCAGTAGAAGCTTTCTTT
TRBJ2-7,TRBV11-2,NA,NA,CASSLEQERYEQYF,TGTGCCAGCAGCTTAGAACAGGAGCGCTACGAGCAGTACTTC
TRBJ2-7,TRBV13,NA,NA,CASSFRRRDEQYF,TGTGCCAGCAGCTTCCGAAGGAGGGACGAGCAGTACTTC
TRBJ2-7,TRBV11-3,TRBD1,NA,CASSPLGQVGVVGYEQYF,TGTGCCAGCAGCCCGCTGGGACAGGTAGGAGTTGTAGGCTACGAGCAGTACTTC
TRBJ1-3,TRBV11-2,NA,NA,CASSLAAAIYF,TGTGCCAGCAGCTTAGCGGCAGCCATATATTTT
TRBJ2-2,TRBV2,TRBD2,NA,CASRGTSGGSLNGELFF,TGTGCCAGCAGAGGGACTAGCGGGGGGTCGCTTAACGGGGAGCTGTTTTTT
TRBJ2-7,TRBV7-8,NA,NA,CASSATRRTYEQYF,TGTGCCAGCAGCGCCACCAGGCGAACCTACGAGCAGTACTTC
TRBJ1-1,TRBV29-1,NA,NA,CSVGEYNTEAFF,TGCAGCGTAGGGGAGTATAACACTGAAGCTTTCTTT
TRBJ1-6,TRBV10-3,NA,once,CAISESESPLHF,TGTGCCATCAGTGAGTCGGAATCACCCCTCCACTTT
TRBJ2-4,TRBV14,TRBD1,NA,CASSQGTGVGIQYF,TGTGCCAGCAGCCAAGGAACAGGGGTGGGCATTCAGTACTTC
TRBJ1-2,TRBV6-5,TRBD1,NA,CASSYSYRGDYGYTF,TGTGCCAGCAGTTACTCGTACAGGGGGGACTATGGCTACACCTTC
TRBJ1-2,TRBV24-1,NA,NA,CATSGGRGGYTF,TGTGCCACCAGTGGAGGCCGGGGTGGCTACACCTTC
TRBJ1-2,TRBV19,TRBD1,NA,CASSFTGQGIYNGYTF,TGTGCCAGTAGTTTCACGGGACAGGGGATTTATAACGGCTACACCTTC
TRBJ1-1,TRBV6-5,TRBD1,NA,CASSYGDRVEVTEAFF,TGTGCCAGCAGTTACGGGGACAGGGTGGAAGTCACTGAAGCTTTCTTT
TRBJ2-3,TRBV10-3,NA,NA,CAISEVFTTDTQYF,TGTGCCATCAGTGAGGTATTTACCACAGATACGCAGTATTTT
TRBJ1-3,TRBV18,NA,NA,CASSPQGRNTIYF,TGTGCCAGCTCACCACAGGGGAGAAACACCATATATTTT
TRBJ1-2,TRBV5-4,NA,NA,CASSLDGYGYTF,TGTGCCAGCAGCTTAGACGGGTATGGCTACACCTTC
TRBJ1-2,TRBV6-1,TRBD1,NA,CASSENGTGGGRNYGYTF,TGTGCCAGCAGTGAAAACGGGACAGGGGGAGGTCGGAACTATGGCTACACCTTC
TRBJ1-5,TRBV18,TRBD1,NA,CASSPTTGGFSNQPQHF,TGTGCCAGCTCACCAACGACAGGGGGCTTCAGCAATCAGCCCCAGCATTTT
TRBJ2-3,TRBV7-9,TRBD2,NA,CASSSSGNTDTQYF,TGTGCCAGCAGCAGTAGCGGGAACACAGATACGCAGTATTTT
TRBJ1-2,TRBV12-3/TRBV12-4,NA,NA,CASSFDRPYGYTF,TGTGCCAGCAGTTTTGACAGACCGTATGGCTACACCTTC
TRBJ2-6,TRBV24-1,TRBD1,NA,CATSDPGTGGSGANVLTF,TGTGCCACCAGTGATCCGGGGACAGGCGGCTCTGGGGCCAACGTCCTGACTTTC
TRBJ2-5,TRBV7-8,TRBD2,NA,CASSSPSGGGGETQYF,TGTGCCAGCAGCTCGCCTAGCGGGGGGGGAGGTGAGACCCAGTACTTC
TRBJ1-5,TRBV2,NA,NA,CARGGGESNQPQHF,TGTGCCAGAGGTGGGGGGGAGTCCAATCAGCCCCAGCATTTT
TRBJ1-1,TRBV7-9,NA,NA,CASSFAVDEAFF,TGTGCCAGCAGCTTCGCAGTCGATGAAGCTTTCTTT
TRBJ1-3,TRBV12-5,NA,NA,CASGLVGGYREDSGNTIYF,TGTGCTAGTGGTTTGGTAGGTGGGTACAGGGAAGACTCTGGAAACACCATATATTTT